These 24 T cell receptor beta chains came from one sample sequenced in a study of blood T cell repertoires in COVID-19. Generated by immunoSEQ multiplex PCR, the TCRdb table keeps only in-frame clones and is missing some. The sample carries approximately 500,000 clones, 70% to 90% recorded once. Material for sequencing was PBMCs or T cells enriched from blood (not recorded which). The receptors here all came from a woman aged 40 to 50 who had recovered from COVID-19.

The V gene is TRBV2, the J gene TRBJ2-2, with TRBD1 matching 8 bases. CDR3 size: 16 residues. Germline V gene lookup returns CDR1 SNHLY and CDR2 FYNNEI. With 5 bases clipped from V and 1 base from J, the junction kept 6 bases outside the gene matches. In DNA form, the CDR3 reads TGTGCCAGCAGTAGACAGGGGACGCGGAACACCGGGGAGCTGTTTTTT. Translation gives CASSRQGTRNTGELFF. Full variable domain (rest looked up from reference TRBV2 and TRBJ2-2): EPEVTQTPSHQVTQMGQEVILRCVPISNHLYFYWYRQILGQKVEFLVSFYNNEISEKSEIFDDQFSVERPDGSNFTLKIRSTKLEDSAMYFCASSRQGTRNTGELFFGEGSRLTVL.

V gene TRBV6-5 combines with J gene TRBJ2-7; maybe TRBD1 (5 bases). CDR3 length: 12 residues. Trimming left V 6 bases short and J 7 bases short, with 13 bases between. CDR1 and CDR2 (germline): MNHEY, SVGAGI. This CDR3 reads CASRQGFGEQYF. The CDR3 coding sequence is TGTGCCAGCAGGCAGGGATTTGGGGAGCAGTACTTC.

The gene calls are TRBV27 and TRBJ2-7; 10 nucleotides agree with TRBD1. V gave up 2 bases and J gave up 4 bases; unmatched junction bases: 8. Germline CDR1 MNHEY, CDR2 SMNVEV (reference sequence). The CDR3 is made up of 16 amino acids. The CDR3 sequence: CASSLRGQGLSYEQYF. The CDR3 nucleotides are TGTGCCAGCAGTTTAAGGGGACAGGGGTTATCGTACGAGCAGTACTTC.

The chain combines TRBV7-9 with TRBJ2-7; D gene ambiguous. Germline CDR1 is SEHNR and CDR2 is FQNEAQ (reference sequence). Between the trimmed V and J ends, which lost 1 base and 2 bases, there was a span of 12 bases. The CDR3 is made up of 15 amino acids. The CDR3 DNA sequence: TGTGCCAGCAGCTTAGTCGTCCTAACGGCCTACGAGCAGTACTTC. Its translation: CASSLVVLTAYEQYF.

This chain uses TRBV9 with TRBJ2-3, with D hard to call. V lost 4 bases and J lost 3, with 12 bases in between. This CDR3 has 14 residues. Germline CDR1 and CDR2: SGDLS and YYNGEE. CDR3 protein: CASSPARATDTQYF. CDR3 DNA: TGTGCCAGCAGCCCAGCTAGAGCTACAGATACGCAGTATTTT.

This chain connects TRBV19 to TRBJ1-2; D not resolved. The length of the CDR3 is 14 residues. V lost 3 bases to trimming and J lost 0 bases, with 8 bases between them. Germline assignment: CDR1 LNHDA and CDR2 SQIVND (reference sequence). The CDR3 is CASSISQPNYGYTF. Written as DNA, the CDR3 is TGTGCCAGTAGTATTTCACAGCCTAACTATGGCTACACCTTC. The complete variable domain, with remaining parts taken from reference TRBV19 and TRBJ1-2, reads DGGITQSPKYLFRKEGQNVTLSCEQNLNHDAMYWYRQDPGQGLRLIYYSQIVNDFQKGDIAEGYSVSREKKESFPLTVTSAQKNPTAFYLCASSISQPNYGYTFGSGTRLTVV.

The chain uses TRBV7-9 and TRBJ2-7; TRBD1 aligns across 7 bases. Germline-derived CDR1 and CDR2 are SEHNR and FQNEAQ (reference sequence). CDR3 length: 15 residues. The ends lost 5 bases at V and 0 bases at J; junction bases unmatched: 7. The DNA for the CDR3 is TGTGCCAGCAGCCATCCCGACAGGGCCTCCTACGAGCAGTACTTC. Translated, it gives CASSHPDRASYEQYF.

V and J are TRBV9 and TRBJ1-2; D is unclear. The CDR3 contains 11 residues. Looked up from germline, CDR1 is SGDLS and CDR2 is YYNGEE. V lost 0 bases to trimming and J lost 8 bases, with 5 bases between them. The CDR3 DNA follows: TGTGCCAGCAGCGTAGCGGTGGGCTACACCTTC. It yields the protein CASSVAVGYTF.

In regard to this clone: A junction end diverges from the germline sequence, so it may reflect a read error. V and J are TRBV29-1 and TRBJ1-2; TRBD1 aligns across 7 bases. Germline V CDR1 and CDR2: SQVTM, ANQGSEA. The CDR3 loop spans 13 amino acids. The CDR3 DNA reads as TGCAGCGTTAATACCGGGACAGCTTATGCCTACACCTTC. Protein product: CSVNTGTAYAYTF.

The CDR3 sequence is CASSQEHSHHYGYTF. CDR3 coding DNA: TGTGCCAGCAGCCAAGAACACAGCCACCACTATGGCTACACCTTC. The chain uses TRBV3-1 (or the pseudogene TRBV3-2) and TRBJ1-2, with D uncertain. Per germline, CDR1 LGHDT and CDR2 YNNKEL (reference sequence). Trimming cost V 0 bases and J 3 bases, with 11 bases left between them. This CDR3 contains 15 residues.

The V call is TRBV5-5, the J call TRBJ2-1; TRBD2 matches 11 bases. This CDR3 region has 15 residues. With 5 bases clipped from V and 7 bases from J, the junction kept 8 bases outside the gene matches. Germline values: CDR1 SGHKS, CDR2 YYEKEE (reference sequence). CDR3 sequence: CASSPLAGGLNEQFF. CDR3 DNA sequence: TGTGCCAGCAGTCCATTAGCGGGAGGGCTGAATGAGCAGTTCTTC.

CDR3 coding DNA: TGTGCCAGCAGCTTAGCTGGGGCAGGACATAATTCACCCCTCCACTTT. Protein sequence: CASSLAGAGHNSPLHF. The chain joins TRBV7-8 to TRBJ1-6; D is perhaps TRBD1 (5 bases). CDR1 is SGHVS and CDR2 is FQNEAQ in the germline V gene. The V end was cut by 0 bases, the J end by 5 bases, with 11 bases between. This CDR3 spans 16 amino acids.

The chain links TRBV4-2 to TRBJ2-1, with 8 bases identical to TRBD2. The J segment lost 7 bases and the V segment lost 4 bases, leaving 12 bases of the junction unmatched. The CDR3 length is 16 residues. Germline values: CDR1 LGHNA, CDR2 YNFKEQ. For the CDR3, the DNA is TGTGCCAGCAGCCCAGTGTTGTCGGGAGGGCTTAATGAGCAGTTCTTC. Its protein product is CASSPVLSGGLNEQFF.

The chain uses TRBV10-2 and TRBJ2-1, with D possibly matching TRBD2 (5 bases). V was clipped by 4 bases and J by 6 bases, with 13 bases between them. This CDR3 is built from 14 residues. Germline lookup yields CDR1 WSHSY and CDR2 SAAADI. The chain's CDR3 is CASSAELVLNEQFF. CDR3 nucleotides: TGCGCCAGCAGTGCTGAACTAGTCCTCAATGAGCAGTTCTTC.

In DNA form, the CDR3 reads TGTGCCAGCAGCTTAGGAGGGAGGTTATACGAGCAGTACTTC. Translating gives CASSLGGRLYEQYF. The chain carries TRBV11-2 and TRBJ2-7; a weak D match, TRBD2 (6 bases). The V end was cut by 1 base, the J end by 4 bases, with 11 bases between. The CDR3 covers 14 residues. Germline-derived CDR1 and CDR2 are SGHAT and FQNNGV.

Only one count was recorded for this clone. The chain's CDR3 is CASSFWSRGTEAFF. The CDR3 DNA reads as TGTGCCAGCAGCTTTTGGTCCAGGGGCACTGAAGCTTTCTTT. The chain combines TRBV7-2 with TRBJ1-1; D is possibly TRBD1 (6 bases). V lost 3 bases, J lost 4 bases, and 12 bases lay in between. Germline CDR1 and CDR2: SGHTA and FQGNSA. The CDR3 runs 14 residues.

The V and J genes are TRBV9 and TRBJ1-2; D perhaps matches TRBD1 (5 bases). Per germline, CDR1 SGDLS and CDR2 YYNGEE. This CDR3 is built from 14 residues. V was trimmed by 0 bases and J by 4 bases, leaving 10 bases between them. CDR3 residues: CASSVGGRGYGYTF. The DNA of the CDR3 is TGTGCCAGCAGCGTAGGTGGGAGGGGCTATGGCTACACCTTC.

V gene TRBV24-1 combines with J gene TRBJ2-3; 11 bases fit TRBD1. The CDR3 runs to 17 residues. Germline CDR1 and CDR2: KGHDR and SFDVKD. The junction had 10 bases not matched to a gene; V was cut back by 4 bases and J by 5 bases. CDR3 nucleotides: TGTGCCACCAGTGAAAACGGACAGGGGGCTTTGGTAGATACGCAGTATTTT. Protein sequence: CATSENGQGALVDTQYF.

J is TRBJ2-3 and V is TRBV7-2; 8 nucleotides line up with TRBD1. J lost 1 base, V lost 5 bases, and 5 bases had no gene match. Germline V CDR1 and CDR2: SGHTA, FQGNSA. This CDR3 has 15 amino acids. The CDR3 is CASSQQGAGTDTQYF. CDR3 coding DNA: TGTGCCAGCAGCCAGCAGGGGGCCGGCACAGATACGCAGTATTTT.

The V call is TRBV2, the J call TRBJ2-5, with D possibly matching TRBD1 (5 bases). V was cut by 4 bases and J by 5 bases, with 8 bases left in between. Germline values: CDR1 SNHLY, CDR2 FYNNEI. This CDR3 has 12 amino acids. Here the CDR3 reads CASSGGAETQYF. The CDR3 DNA reads as TGTGCCAGCAGTGGGGGCGCCGAGACCCAGTACTTC.

This chain links TRBV27 with TRBJ1-2; maybe TRBD1 (6 bases). V dropped 0 bases and J dropped 8 bases, with 16 bases sitting between them. The V gene's germline CDR1 is MNHEY and CDR2 SMNVEV (reference sequence). The CDR3 loop spans 15 amino acids. The CDR3 spells CASSLSGAVRGGYTF. The CDR3 region has the DNA TGTGCCAGCAGTTTATCAGGGGCGGTCAGGGGCGGCTACACCTTC.

This chain uses TRBV12-5 with TRBJ1-2; D remains unclear. The V and J ends lost 8 bases and 10 bases respectively, with 17 bases between them. CDR3 length equals 12 residues. CDR1 is LGHNT, CDR2 FRNRAP, per germline. CDR3 DNA sequence: TGTGCTAGTTTGTCGGGATTCGTTGACTACACCTTC. Protein: CASLSGFVDYTF.

This chain uses TRBV10-3 with TRBJ2-5, with D possibly TRBD1 on 6 matching bases. The CDR3 sequence is 13 residues long. V was clipped by 2 bases and J by 5 bases, with 9 bases between them. Per germline, CDR1 ENHRY and CDR2 SYGVKD. The CDR3 DNA follows: TGTGCCATCAGTGAGGGGACAAGGGAGACCCAGTACTTC. It yields the protein CAISEGTRETQYF.

This clone was seen just once. The CDR3 protein is CASSIYAGINQPQHF. In DNA form, the CDR3 reads TGTGCCAGTAGTATTTACGCAGGAATCAATCAGCCCCAGCATTTT. The V call is TRBV19, the J call TRBJ1-5; D is unresolved. Germline lookup yields CDR1 LNHDA and CDR2 SQIVND (reference sequence). This CDR3 comprises 15 residues. V was trimmed by 3 bases and J by 3 bases, leaving 12 bases between them.